This TCR beta chain was recorded in a study of beta chain features in type 1 diabetes (dated by TCRdb to the late 2010s). In terms of the full investigation: Mean age, gender distribution, total cell number and subset yield did not differ between patients and healthy donors. A total of approximately 99,000,000 sorted cells were examined across all samples, and RNA yield correlated strongly with the number of cells per subset. The study compared TCRB repertoires of sorted circulating CD4+ T cell subsets between recently diagnosed type 1 diabetes patients and matched healthy donors. Regulatory and stem cell-like memory subsets were isolated from only 8 patients and about eight healthy donors, whereas naive and central memory subsets came from all 28 donors. On the study overall, not on this receptor specifically: Naive, central memory and regulatory TCRB repertoires appeared to be more alike among patients than among healthy donors. Because cDNA was sequenced instead of genomic DNA, highly expressing activated cells could be over-represented, though the groups showed no difference in activation or CD3 levels. PCR might favor shorter templates, but patient and control samples were amplified and corrected together, so any skew would affect both groups equally. A moderate but significant shortening of TCRB CDR3 length was observed in type 1 diabetes patients in all four CD4+ subsets. At VDJ recombination sites, type 1 diabetes patients had fewer insertions and more deleted nucleotides, which implies abnormalities in thymic rearrangement. Because the HLA sub-analyses included only small numbers of individuals, any influence of HLA type on TCRB rearrangement was left unresolved.

The germline V gene specifies ENHRY as CDR1 and SYGVKD as CDR2. The CDR3 contains 17 residues, cysteine and phenylalanine counted. The entry retains the CDR3 DNA only, 51 bases that are in frame from base 1. V loses 4 bases, J loses 0 bases, and the germline ends lie 13 bases apart. This clone was found a few times. What antigen it recognizes has not been identified. Qualities for individual bases were not recorded, and no much larger clone is one base off. The High Capacity cDNA Reverse Transcription Kit was used to reverse transcribe all of the isolated RNA, meaning that expressed TCRB transcripts were what got sequenced. Deep immunoSEQ sequencing was performed on naive, central memory and regulatory T cell samples, with an average of about 3.57 million total reads per sample. After sorted cells were lysed in RLT buffer, RNA was extracted with DNase-treated RNeasy Micro or Mini kits, with the choice depending on cell number. To prevent cross-contamination, every cell subset was processed on its own, while patient and healthy donor samples were processed together. Using the immunoSEQ multiplex PCR, TCRB sequences were amplified from cDNA into 87-bp fragments spanning the CDR3 region. Sequencing of the amplicons was done on the Illumina HiSeq platform. In the authors' own workflow: Synthetic template baselines were used to correct PCR bias computationally, reads within Hamming distance 2 were collapsed together, and singletons that could not be merged were discarded. Reads were aligned against IMGT to assign V, D and J genes, CDR3 length and insertions or deletions at six rearrangement sites. Within each subset, clonotype counts were normalized to sorted cell number, and only after that were true diversity and Gini coefficients computed with the tcR R package. The overlap coefficient, calculated on TCRB nucleotide sequences, was used to measure repertoire sharing. Out-of-frame TCRB sequences from naive cells were analyzed as a proxy for the pre-selection repertoire. This immuneACCESS table, as held by TCRdb, lists in-frame sequences with V and J called but not all clones. Of the missing ones, under half trace to an unresolved V gene in checked studies; the others have no known cause. V and J calls and clone size are copied from that table; D and trimming were computed from the DNA. A total of roughly 400,000 clones appear in this sample, around 14% of them only once. The ten largest clones add up to roughly 0.033% of the sample.

A single peripheral blood draw of about 116 mL on average was collected from each donor into heparinised tubes. Naive, central memory, regulatory and stem cell-like memory CD4+ T cells were sorted on a BD FACSAria II using a panel including CD45RO, CCR7, CD25, CD127, CD95 and CD27. A purity above 95% was achieved for all sorted populations. PBMCs were isolated immediately by Lymphoprep density gradient centrifugation and stained directly without culture. So that batch effects would be minimized, each experiment stained and sorted samples in pairs, pairing one healthy donor with one patient. Recombination joined TRBV10-3 with TRBJ2-6; no D gene call is confident. Input material: naive CD4+ T cells from blood. The cell subset or site label of this sample denotes: true naive CD4+ T cells. The TCR originated in a man aged 25 to 45 in good health. The DNA reads TGTGCCATCAGTGGCCCCTCGGCGCTCTCTGGGGCCAACGTCCTGACTTTC. Its protein product is CAISGPSALSGANVLTF.